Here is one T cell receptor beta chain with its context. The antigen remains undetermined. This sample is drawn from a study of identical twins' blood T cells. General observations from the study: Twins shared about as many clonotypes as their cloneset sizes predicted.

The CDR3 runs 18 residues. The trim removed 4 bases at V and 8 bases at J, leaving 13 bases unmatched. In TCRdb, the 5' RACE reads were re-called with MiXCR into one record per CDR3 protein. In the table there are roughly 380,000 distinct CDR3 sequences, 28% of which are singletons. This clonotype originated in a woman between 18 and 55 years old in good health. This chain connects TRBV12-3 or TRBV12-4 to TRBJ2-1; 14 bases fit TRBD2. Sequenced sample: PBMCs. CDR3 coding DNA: TGTGCCAGCAGTTCAAACCTAAGACTAGCGGGAGGGCCTGATGAGCAGTTCTTC. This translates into CASSSNLRLAGGPDEQFF.